Below, 7 T cell receptor beta chains from the same sample are listed, as sequenced in a study of T cell changes during pregnancy in multiple sclerosis. Data came from immunoSEQ multiplex PCR; TCRdb stores just in-frame clones and leaves some out. Of under 50,000 clones detected, 90% to 95% appear once; the ten largest clones hold more than 0.35%. Source: CD4+ T cells from peripheral blood mononuclear cells, taken after pregnancy. Receptors originate from a female donor with multiple sclerosis, enrolled in a pregnancy study.

This sequence joins TRBV19 and TRBJ1-6; 9 bases map to TRBD1. V lost 6 bases to trimming and J lost 7 bases; unmatched junction nucleotides: 7. Germline V CDR1 and CDR2: LNHDA, SQIVND (reference sequence). This CDR3 is 15 amino acids long. CDR3 in DNA: TGTGCCAGTAGCAACAGGGGGCGGGGGAATTCACCCCTCCACTTT. Protein: CASSNRGRGNSPLHF.

The genes are TRBV11-2 and TRBJ2-3; 12 nucleotides agree with TRBD2. Trimming at V came to 6 bases and at J to 3 bases, leaving 1 base not matched to a gene. Germline CDR1 is SGHAT and CDR2 is FQNNGV. The CDR3 covers 14 residues. CDR3 amino acids: CASRTSGGTDTQYF. In nucleotides, the CDR3 is TGTGCCAGCAGGACTAGCGGGGGTACAGATACGCAGTATTTT.

The chain couples TRBV6-5 to TRBJ1-1; D might be TRBD1 (5 bases). Germline lookup yields CDR1 MNHEY and CDR2 SVGAGI. The CDR3 has 14 residues. V dropped 4 bases and J dropped 1 base, with 10 bases sitting between them. The CDR3 protein is CASSSTGRNTEAFF. The CDR3 region has the DNA TGTGCCAGCAGTTCTACAGGTCGGAACACTGAAGCTTTCTTT.

This rearrangement joins TRBV19 to TRBJ1-6, with D tentatively TRBD1 (6 bases). The V gene lost 3 bases and the J gene lost 8 bases, with 8 bases spanning the gap. CDR1 LNHDA and CDR2 SQIVND come from the germline V gene (reference sequence). The CDR3 length is 13 residues. The CDR3: CASSIGQYSPLHF. DNA for the CDR3: TGTGCCAGTAGTATCGGACAGTATTCACCCCTCCACTTT.

The chain carries TRBV19 and TRBJ2-2; D uncertain. Trimming took 1 base from V and 5 from J, leaving 8 bases between them. The CDR3 runs 14 residues. Germline CDR1 is LNHDA and CDR2 is SQIVND (reference sequence). The CDR3 bases are TGTGCCAGTAGTATAGTCTCCGTAACCGGGGAGCTGTTTTTT. The encoded protein is CASSIVSVTGELFF.

The chain recombines TRBV6-1 with TRBJ2-5; TRBD1 agrees at 7 bases. J was trimmed by 4 bases and V by 3 bases; bases with no gene match: 8. The CDR3 is made up of 15 amino acids. Germline V gives CDR1 MNHNS, CDR2 SASEGT. The CDR3 DNA follows: TGTGCCAGCAGTGACGGTGAACAGGGGCCAGAGACCCAGTACTTC. Protein product: CASSDGEQGPETQYF.

Regarding this clone: The junction departs from germline at one end; a sequencing error may be responsible. CDR3 nucleotide sequence: TGTGCTAGCAGCGCGAGTTTGACAGGGTCCGAGCAGTACTTC. It codes for CASSASLTGSEQYF. This chain links TRBV7-7 with TRBJ2-7, with 7 positions matching TRBD1. Germline loops: CDR1 SSHAT, CDR2 FNYEAQ (reference sequence). The length of the CDR3 is 14 residues.